These 23 T cell receptor beta chains originate from one sample sequenced in a study of blood T cell repertoires in COVID-19. Profiling relied on immunoSEQ multiplex PCR, and the TCRdb table lists in-frame clones only, not all of them. The sample has 35,000 to 45,000 clones, roughly 85% seen once. Sequenced input: peripheral blood. Receptors originate from a man aged 55 to 70 with acute or convalescent COVID-19.

The chain employs TRBV9 and TRBJ2-4; tentative D call: TRBD1 (6 bases). Trimming left V 4 bases short and J 6 bases short, with 14 bases between. The germline gives CDR1 SGDLS, CDR2 YYNGEE. There are 14 residues in the CDR3. The CDR3 DNA reads as TGTGCCAGCAGCTCATCCTCACAGGGAAACATTCAGTACTTC. Its protein is CASSSSSQGNIQYF.

The chain employs TRBV7-3 and TRBJ2-3, with TRBD2 identical over 11 bases. The ends lost 4 bases at V and 5 bases at J; junction bases unmatched: 8. The germline V gene has CDR1 SGHTA and CDR2 FQGTGA. The CDR3 is 16 residues long. The CDR3 sequence: CASSSRLAGGGDTQYF. CDR3 nucleotide sequence: TGTGCCAGCAGCTCCCGCCTAGCGGGAGGAGGAGATACGCAGTATTTT.

V usage is TRBV28 and J usage is TRBJ2-1; TRBD1 aligns across 9 bases. CDR1 and CDR2 (germline): MDHEN, SYDVKM. J was trimmed by 5 bases and V by 5 bases; bases with no gene match: 16. The CDR3 runs to 18 residues. CDR3 loop: CASSIHSYRGPSHNEQFF. CDR3 DNA: TGTGCCAGCAGTATTCACTCTTACAGGGGGCCTTCCCACAATGAGCAGTTCTTC.

This chain links TRBV6-1 with TRBJ1-1; TRBD1 matches at 9 bases. Germline-derived CDR1 and CDR2 are MNHNS and SASEGT. V lost 5 bases to trimming and J lost 4 bases; unmatched junction nucleotides: 5. This CDR3 region has 14 residues. This chain's CDR3 is CASSRTGASTEAFF. In nucleotides, the CDR3 is TGTGCCAGCAGTCGGACAGGGGCGAGCACTGAAGCTTTCTTT.

In this sample, this clone turned up once. The chain links TRBV7-6 to TRBJ2-3; 10 bases map to TRBD2. The junction had 4 bases not matched to a gene; V was cut back by 1 base and J by 0 bases. Germline lookup yields CDR1 SGHVS and CDR2 FNYEAQ. This CDR3 contains 17 residues. The CDR3 spells CASSLGATSGSTDTQYF. The CDR3, as DNA: TGTGCCAGCAGCTTAGGTGCGACTAGCGGGAGCACAGATACGCAGTATTTT.

This sequence joins TRBV2 and TRBJ1-5; D may be TRBD1 (6 bases). Trimming removed 6 bases at V and 7 bases at J, with 16 bases between. CDR1 is SNHLY, CDR2 FYNNEI, per germline. The length of the CDR3 is 14 residues. CDR3 sequence: CASSQETGWQPQHF. The CDR3 DNA follows: TGTGCCAGCAGCCAAGAGACAGGTTGGCAGCCCCAGCATTTT.

The chain recombines TRBV5-6 with TRBJ2-1; 7 bases align to TRBD2. Trimming at V came to 0 bases and at J to 0 bases, leaving 3 bases not matched to a gene. The CDR3 contains 16 residues. Germline V gene data show CDR1 as SGHDT and CDR2 as YYEEEE. CDR3 sequence (DNA): TGTGCCAGCAGCTTGGACGGCGGGAGCTCCTACAATGAGCAGTTCTTC. As protein: CASSLDGGSSYNEQFF.

The rearrangement joins TRBV30 to TRBJ2-4; tentatively, D is TRBD2 (6 bases). CDR1 and CDR2 (germline): GTSNPN, SVGIG (reference sequence). This CDR3 contains 13 residues. Trimming pared 6 bases from V and 1 base from J, leaving 10 bases between. CDR3 sequence: CACGAGAKNIQYF. The CDR3 nucleotides read TGTGCCTGTGGCGCGGGGGCCAAAAACATTCAGTACTTC.

The chain joins TRBV2 to TRBJ2-3, with D tentatively TRBD2 (6 bases). The CDR3 is 15 residues long. V lost 3 bases, J lost 5 bases, and 15 bases lay in between. Germline V gene sequence: CDR1 SNHLY, CDR2 FYNNEI. CDR3 loop: CASSEMGYGRDTQYF. Written as DNA, the CDR3 is TGTGCCAGCAGTGAGATGGGGTACGGGAGAGATACGCAGTATTTT.

The chain combines TRBV27 with TRBJ2-3, with 8 nucleotides matching TRBD1. The CDR3 length is 17 residues. Germline V gene data show CDR1 as MNHEY and CDR2 as SMNVEV (reference sequence). The V segment lost 4 bases and the J segment 4 bases; nucleotides outside the gene matches: 13. CDR3 in DNA: TGTGCCAGCAGTTCACTACCCTCCGGGACAGGCGCAGATACGCAGTATTTT. Encoded protein: CASSSLPSGTGADTQYF.

V and J are TRBV14 and TRBJ1-1; no firm D call. This CDR3 has 13 residues. Germline lookup yields CDR1 SGHDN and CDR2 FVKESK. V was clipped by 1 base and J by 8 bases, with 11 bases between them. CDR3 sequence: CASSQARGLEAFF. For the CDR3, the DNA is TGTGCCAGCAGCCAAGCTCGCGGGCTCGAAGCTTTCTTT.

V is TRBV5-1 and J is TRBJ1-1; the D gene is possibly TRBD1 (5 bases). The CDR3 length is 14 residues. Germline V gene data show CDR1 as SGHRS and CDR2 as YFSETQ. The V end lost 0 bases, the J end lost 5 bases, and 11 bases lay between the germline ends. The CDR3 region has the DNA TGCGCCAGCAGCTTGGTAGACAGAGGTACTGAAGCTTTCTTT. It translates to CASSLVDRGTEAFF.

For the CDR3, the DNA is TGTGCCAGCAGCTTAGAAGGGGGCAGCAATCAGCCCCAGCATTTT. It encodes CASSLEGGSNQPQHF. The J gene is TRBJ1-5, the V gene TRBV7-2; the match to TRBD1 covers 7 bases. The length of the CDR3 is 15 residues. J gave up 1 base and V 1 base, and 1 base lay outside the gene matches. The germline CDR1 and CDR2 sequences are SGHTA and FQGNSA. Combining the CDR3 with reference TRBV7-2 and TRBJ1-5 gives the whole variable domain GAGVSQSPSNKVTEKGKDVELRCDPISGHTALYWYRQSLGQGLEFLIYFQGNSAPDKSGLPSDRFSAERTGGSVSTLTIQRTQQEDSAVYLCASSLEGGSNQPQHFGDGTRLSIL.

The chain links TRBV2 to TRBJ2-3, with 9 nucleotides matching TRBD2. The length of the CDR3 is 14 residues. V was clipped by 8 bases and J by 4 bases; unmatched bases: 7. Germline CDR1 is SNHLY and CDR2 is FYNNEI. The CDR3 DNA sequence: TGTGCCAGCGGGCTAGCGGGACCGTCAGATACGCAGTATTTT. Encoded protein: CASGLAGPSDTQYF.

V usage is TRBV5-6 and J usage is TRBJ2-2; 14 positions agree with TRBD2. V gave up 4 bases and J gave up 6 bases; unmatched junction bases: 5. Germline CDR1 SGHDT, CDR2 YYEEEE. The CDR3 extends over 16 amino acids. CDR3 sequence (DNA): TGTGCCAGCAGCCCCGGACTAGCGGGGGGCCCCGGGGAGCTGTTTTTT. Its protein product is CASSPGLAGGPGELFF.

This chain uses TRBV12-2 with TRBJ2-3; the table assigns TRBD1, which was not confirmed against the DNA. TRBV12-2 represents a pseudogene. This CDR3 has 16 amino acids. For the CDR3, the DNA is TGTGCAAGTCGCCTTCGTGGACAGGGGTTCCCAGATACGCAGTATTTT. This sequence encodes CASRLRGQGFPDTQYF.

This rearrangement joins TRBV4-2 to TRBJ1-2, with TRBD1 matching 9 bases. This CDR3 has 15 residues. From germline, CDR1 is LGHNA and CDR2 YNFKEQ. V trimming: 0 bases; J trimming: 7 bases; junction bases outside the gene matches: 6. The CDR3, as DNA: TGTGCCAGCAGCCAAGAAAGACAGGGGGAAGGTGGCTACACCTTC. Translated: CASSQERQGEGGYTF.

This chain joins TRBV19 and TRBJ1-4; D might be TRBD1 (5 bases). The V end lost 9 bases, the J end lost 5 bases, and 13 bases lay between the germline ends. This CDR3 has 13 residues. The germline gives CDR1 LNHDA, CDR2 SQIVND (reference sequence). This CDR3 reads CASRPGGNEKLFF. Here the CDR3 DNA reads TGTGCCAGCCGACCGGGGGGAAATGAAAAACTGTTTTTT.

J is TRBJ2-1 and V is TRBV7-3, with a possible D match to TRBD2 (6 bases). V was trimmed by 5 bases and J by 9 bases, leaving 14 bases between them. CDR1 is SGHTA, CDR2 FQGTGA, per germline. The CDR3 extends over 13 amino acids. The CDR3, as DNA: TGTGCCAGCAGCCCCCGGGACTCCGGTGAGCAGTTCTTC. Amino acids: CASSPRDSGEQFF.

The V and J genes are TRBV19 and TRBJ2-1; TRBD2 is a possible D gene (6 bases). The V and J ends lost 7 bases and 5 bases respectively, with 15 bases between them. This CDR3 contains 14 residues. Per germline, CDR1 LNHDA and CDR2 SQIVND (reference sequence). CDR3 residues: CASIGLAGNNEQFF. The CDR3 DNA reads TGTGCCAGTATTGGCCTCGCGGGGAACAATGAGCAGTTCTTC.

This chain connects TRBV19 to TRBJ1-5; D gene ambiguous. Germline V gene sequence: CDR1 LNHDA, CDR2 SQIVND (reference sequence). The V gene lost 3 bases and the J gene lost 4 bases, with 10 bases spanning the gap. The CDR3 has 14 amino acids. CDR3 region: CASSINPANQPQHF. DNA for the CDR3: TGTGCCAGTAGTATTAACCCCGCGAATCAGCCCCAGCATTTT.

This chain links TRBV30 with TRBJ2-1, with 10 positions matching TRBD2. Germline V CDR1 and CDR2: GTSNPN, SVGIG (reference sequence). This CDR3 is 15 amino acids long. J lost 7 bases, V lost 3 bases, and 9 bases had no gene match. CDR3 sequence reads: CAWSGAASGGNEQFF. CDR3 bases: TGTGCCTGGAGCGGAGCGGCTAGCGGGGGAAATGAGCAGTTCTTC.

The gene calls are TRBV24-1 and TRBJ2-5; the match to TRBD2 covers 8 bases. The CDR3 runs 13 residues. V trimming: 3 bases; J trimming: 9 bases; junction bases outside the gene matches: 5. Germline assignment: CDR1 KGHDR and CDR2 SFDVKD. The CDR3 sequence: CATSDRGRKAQYF. The CDR3 nucleotides read TGTGCCACCAGTGATCGCGGGAGGAAGGCCCAGTACTTC.